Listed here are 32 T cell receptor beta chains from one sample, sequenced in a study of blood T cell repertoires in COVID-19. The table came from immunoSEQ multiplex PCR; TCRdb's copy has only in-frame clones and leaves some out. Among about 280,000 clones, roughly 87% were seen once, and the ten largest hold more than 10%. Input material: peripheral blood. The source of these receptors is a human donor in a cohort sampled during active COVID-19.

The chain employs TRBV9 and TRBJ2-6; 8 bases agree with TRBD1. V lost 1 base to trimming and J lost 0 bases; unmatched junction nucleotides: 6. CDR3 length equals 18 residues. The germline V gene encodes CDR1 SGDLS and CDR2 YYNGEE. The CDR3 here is CASSVNRGTSSGANVLTF. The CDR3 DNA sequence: TGTGCCAGCAGCGTAAACAGGGGGACAAGCTCTGGGGCCAACGTCCTGACTTTC.

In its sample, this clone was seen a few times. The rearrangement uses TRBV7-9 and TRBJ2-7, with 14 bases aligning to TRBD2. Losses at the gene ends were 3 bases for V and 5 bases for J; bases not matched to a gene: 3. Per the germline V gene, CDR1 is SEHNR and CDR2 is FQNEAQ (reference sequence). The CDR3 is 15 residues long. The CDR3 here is CASSLGTSGSDEQYF. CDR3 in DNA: TGTGCCAGCAGCTTGGGGACTAGCGGGAGTGACGAGCAGTACTTC.

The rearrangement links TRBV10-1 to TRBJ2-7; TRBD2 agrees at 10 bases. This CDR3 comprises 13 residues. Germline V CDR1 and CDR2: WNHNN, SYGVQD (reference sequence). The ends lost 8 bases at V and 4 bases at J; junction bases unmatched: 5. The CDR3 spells CASGPSGGYEQYF. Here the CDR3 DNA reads TGCGCCAGCGGTCCTAGCGGGGGTTACGAGCAGTACTTC.

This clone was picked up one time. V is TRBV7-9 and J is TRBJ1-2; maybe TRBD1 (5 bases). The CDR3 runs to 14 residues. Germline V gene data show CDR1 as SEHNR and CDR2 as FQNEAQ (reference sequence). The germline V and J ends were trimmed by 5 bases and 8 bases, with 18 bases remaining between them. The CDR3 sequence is CASSLTGANRGYTF. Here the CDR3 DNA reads TGTGCCAGCAGCCTTACAGGAGCGAACAGGGGCTACACCTTC.

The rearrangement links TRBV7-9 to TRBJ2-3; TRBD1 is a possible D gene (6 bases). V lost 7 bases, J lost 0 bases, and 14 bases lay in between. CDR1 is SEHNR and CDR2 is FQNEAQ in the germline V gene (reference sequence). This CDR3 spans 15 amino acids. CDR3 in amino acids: CASIRQGSSTDTQYF. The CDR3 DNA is TGTGCCAGCATCCGCCAGGGGTCTAGCACAGATACGCAGTATTTT.

In DNA form, the CDR3 reads TGCGCCAGCAGCTTGGTCGGGGGAACTATCAATGAGCAGTTCTTC. It codes for CASSLVGGTINEQFF. This sequence joins TRBV5-1 and TRBJ2-1; D is possibly TRBD2 (6 bases). Germline CDR1 is SGHRS and CDR2 is YFSETQ. This CDR3 comprises 15 residues. Between the trimmed V and J ends, which lost 0 bases and 6 bases, there was a span of 13 bases.

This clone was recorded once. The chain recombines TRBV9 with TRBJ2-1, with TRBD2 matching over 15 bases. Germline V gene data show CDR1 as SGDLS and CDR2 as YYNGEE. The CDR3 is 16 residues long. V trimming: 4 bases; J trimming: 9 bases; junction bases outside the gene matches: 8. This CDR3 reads CASSYLGTSGRSEQFF. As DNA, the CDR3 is TGTGCCAGCAGCTACCTCGGGACTAGCGGGAGGAGTGAGCAGTTCTTC.

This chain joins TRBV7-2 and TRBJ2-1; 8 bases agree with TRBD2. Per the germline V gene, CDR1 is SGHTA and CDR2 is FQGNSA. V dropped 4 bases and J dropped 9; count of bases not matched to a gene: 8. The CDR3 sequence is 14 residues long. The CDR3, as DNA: TGTGCCAGCAGCTCAGGACTAGCTAGTGGTGAGCAGTTCTTC. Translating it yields CASSSGLASGEQFF. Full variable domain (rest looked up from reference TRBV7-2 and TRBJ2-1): GAGVSQSPSNKVTEKGKDVELRCDPISGHTALYWYRQSLGQGLEFLIYFQGNSAPDKSGLPSDRFSAERTGGSVSTLTIQRTQQEDSAVYLCASSSGLASGEQFFGPGTRLTVL.

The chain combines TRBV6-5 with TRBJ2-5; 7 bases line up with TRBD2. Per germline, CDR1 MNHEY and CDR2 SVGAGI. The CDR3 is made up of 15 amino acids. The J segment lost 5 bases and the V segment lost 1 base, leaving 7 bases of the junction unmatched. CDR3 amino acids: CASSYWGGGKETQYF. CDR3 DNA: TGTGCCAGCAGTTACTGGGGGGGAGGGAAGGAGACCCAGTACTTC.

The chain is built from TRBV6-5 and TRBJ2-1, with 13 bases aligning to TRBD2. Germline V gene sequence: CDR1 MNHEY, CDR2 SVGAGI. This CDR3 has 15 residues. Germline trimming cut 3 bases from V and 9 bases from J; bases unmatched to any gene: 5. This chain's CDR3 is CASSYRTSGSGEQFF. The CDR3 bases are TGTGCCAGCAGTTATCGGACTAGCGGGAGTGGTGAGCAGTTCTTC.

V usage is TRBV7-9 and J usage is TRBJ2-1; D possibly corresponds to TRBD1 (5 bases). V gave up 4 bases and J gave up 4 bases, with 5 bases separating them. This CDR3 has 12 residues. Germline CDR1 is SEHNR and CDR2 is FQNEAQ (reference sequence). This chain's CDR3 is CASSSGYNEQFF. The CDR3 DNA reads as TGTGCCAGCAGCTCAGGGTACAATGAGCAGTTCTTC.

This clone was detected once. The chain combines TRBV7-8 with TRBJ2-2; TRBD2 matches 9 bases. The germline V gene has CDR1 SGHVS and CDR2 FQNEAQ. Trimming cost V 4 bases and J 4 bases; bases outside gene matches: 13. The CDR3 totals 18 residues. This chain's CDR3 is CASSSPLAGVWSTGELFF. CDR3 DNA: TGTGCCAGCAGCTCTCCATTAGCGGGAGTATGGTCCACCGGGGAGCTGTTTTTT.

CDR3 coding DNA: TGTGCCAGCAGCTTAGGCGGAGGAACGGACGAGCAGTACTTC. Amino acid sequence: CASSLGGGTDEQYF. The chain is built from TRBV11-2 and TRBJ2-7; a weak D match, TRBD2 (5 bases). Trimming left V 1 base short and J 5 bases short, with 12 bases between. Germline lookup yields CDR1 SGHAT and CDR2 FQNNGV. This CDR3 region has 14 residues.

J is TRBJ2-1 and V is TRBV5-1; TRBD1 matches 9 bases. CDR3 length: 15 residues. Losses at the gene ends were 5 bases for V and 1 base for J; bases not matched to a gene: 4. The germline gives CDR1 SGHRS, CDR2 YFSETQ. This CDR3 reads CASRGTGISYNEQFF. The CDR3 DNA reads TGCGCCAGCAGAGGGACAGGGATTTCCTACAATGAGCAGTTCTTC.

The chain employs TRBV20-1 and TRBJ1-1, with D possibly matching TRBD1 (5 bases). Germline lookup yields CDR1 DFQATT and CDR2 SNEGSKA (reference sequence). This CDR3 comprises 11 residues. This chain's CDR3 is CGGVQNTEAFF. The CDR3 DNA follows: TGCGGAGGGGTTCAGAACACTGAAGCTTTCTTT.

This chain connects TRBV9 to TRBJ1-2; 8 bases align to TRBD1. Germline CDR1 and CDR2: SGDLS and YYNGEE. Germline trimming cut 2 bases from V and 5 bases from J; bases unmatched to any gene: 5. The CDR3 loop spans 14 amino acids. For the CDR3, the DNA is TGTGCCAGCAGCGTTATGGGACAGGAATATGGCTACACCTTC. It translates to CASSVMGQEYGYTF.

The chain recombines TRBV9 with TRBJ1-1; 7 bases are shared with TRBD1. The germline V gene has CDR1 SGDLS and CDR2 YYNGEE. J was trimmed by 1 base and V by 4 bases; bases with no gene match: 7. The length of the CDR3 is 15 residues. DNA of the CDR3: TGTGCCAGCAGCCCTACGGGACAGACGAACACTGAAGCTTTCTTT. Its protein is CASSPTGQTNTEAFF.

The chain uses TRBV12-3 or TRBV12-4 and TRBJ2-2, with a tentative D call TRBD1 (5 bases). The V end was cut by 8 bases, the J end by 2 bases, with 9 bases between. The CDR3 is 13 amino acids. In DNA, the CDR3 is TGTGCCAGCCCCAGGGTTAACACCGGGGAGCTGTTTTTT. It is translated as CASPRVNTGELFF.

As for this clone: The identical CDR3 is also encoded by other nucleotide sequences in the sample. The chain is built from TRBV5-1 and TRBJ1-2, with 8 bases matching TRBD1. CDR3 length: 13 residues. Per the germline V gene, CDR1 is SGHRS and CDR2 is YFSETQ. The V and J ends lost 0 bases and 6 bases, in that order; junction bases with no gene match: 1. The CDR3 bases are TGCGCCAGCAGCTTGGGACAGGGGAATGGCTACACCTTC. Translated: CASSLGQGNGYTF. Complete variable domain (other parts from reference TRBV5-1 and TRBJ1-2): KAGVTQTPRYLIKTRGQQVTLSCSPISGHRSVSWYQQTPGQGLQFLFEYFSETQRNKGNFPGRFSGRQFSNSRSEMNVSTLELGDSALYLCASSLGQGNGYTFGSGTRLTVV.

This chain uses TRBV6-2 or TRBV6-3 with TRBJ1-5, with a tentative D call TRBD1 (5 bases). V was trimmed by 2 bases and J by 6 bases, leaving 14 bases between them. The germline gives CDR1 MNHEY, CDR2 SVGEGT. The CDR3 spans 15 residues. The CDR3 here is CASSYRAGRGQPQHF. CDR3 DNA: TGTGCCAGCAGTTACCGGGCAGGGAGGGGTCAGCCCCAGCATTTT.

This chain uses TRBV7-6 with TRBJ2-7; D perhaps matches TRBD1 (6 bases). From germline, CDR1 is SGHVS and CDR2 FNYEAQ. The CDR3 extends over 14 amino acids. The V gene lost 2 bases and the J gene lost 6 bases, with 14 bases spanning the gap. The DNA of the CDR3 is TGTGCCAGCAGCTTATCCGGCAGGGGCGGCGAGCAGTACTTC. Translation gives CASSLSGRGGEQYF. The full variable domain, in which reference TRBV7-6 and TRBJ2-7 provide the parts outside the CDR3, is GAGVSQSPRYKVTKRGQDVALRCDPISGHVSLYWYRQALGQGPEFLTYFNYEAQQDKSGLPNDRFSAERPEGSISTLTIQRTEQRDSAMYRCASSLSGRGGEQYFGPGTRLTVT.

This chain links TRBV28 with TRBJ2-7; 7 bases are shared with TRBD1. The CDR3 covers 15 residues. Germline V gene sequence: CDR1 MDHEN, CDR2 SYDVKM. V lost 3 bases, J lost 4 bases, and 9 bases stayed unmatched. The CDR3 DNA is TGTGCCAGCAGTTTGAGGGGGCGGTGGTCATACGAGCAGTACTTC. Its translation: CASSLRGRWSYEQYF.

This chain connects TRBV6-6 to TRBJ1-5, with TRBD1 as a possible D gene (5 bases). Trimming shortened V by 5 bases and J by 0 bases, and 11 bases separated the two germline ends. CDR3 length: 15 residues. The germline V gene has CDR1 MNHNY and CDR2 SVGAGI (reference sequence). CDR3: CASSVQGRSNQPQHF. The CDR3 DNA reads TGTGCCAGCAGTGTCCAGGGCCGTAGCAATCAGCCCCAGCATTTT.

CDR3 loop: CASSFGLAGFSYNEQFF. The CDR3 DNA sequence: TGTGCCAGCAGTTTTGGGCTAGCGGGATTCTCCTACAATGAGCAGTTCTTC. The chain carries TRBV28 and TRBJ2-1; 9 bases line up with TRBD2. The CDR3 spans 17 residues. The V gene's germline CDR1 is MDHEN and CDR2 SYDVKM. V was clipped by 3 bases and J by 0 bases; unmatched bases: 6.

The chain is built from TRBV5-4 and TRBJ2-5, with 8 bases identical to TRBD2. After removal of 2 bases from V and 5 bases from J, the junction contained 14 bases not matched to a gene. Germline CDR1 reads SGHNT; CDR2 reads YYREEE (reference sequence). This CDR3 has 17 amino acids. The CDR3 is CASSFGQAGGGRETQYF. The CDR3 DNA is TGTGCCAGCAGCTTCGGTCAGGCGGGAGGCGGTAGGGAGACCCAGTACTTC.

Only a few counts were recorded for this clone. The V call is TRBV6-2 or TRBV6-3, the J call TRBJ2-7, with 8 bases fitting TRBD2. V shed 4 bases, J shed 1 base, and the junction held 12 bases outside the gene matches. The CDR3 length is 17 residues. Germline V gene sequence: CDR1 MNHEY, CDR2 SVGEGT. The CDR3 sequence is CASSSSGLAGTSYEQYF. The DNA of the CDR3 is TGTGCCAGCAGTTCCTCCGGTTTAGCGGGAACGTCCTACGAGCAGTACTTC.

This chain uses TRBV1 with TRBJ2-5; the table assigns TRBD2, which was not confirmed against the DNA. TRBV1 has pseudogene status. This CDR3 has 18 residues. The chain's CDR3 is CTSSQNVASEYRGETQYF. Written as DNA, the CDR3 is TGCACCAGCAGCCAAAACGTTGCTAGCGAATACCGGGGGGAGACCCAGTACTTC.

The CDR3 DNA sequence: TGTGCCAGTAGTATCCCGGGGAAGCCCCAGCATTTT. Translated, it gives CASSIPGKPQHF. This rearrangement joins TRBV19 to TRBJ1-5; D gene uncertain. V shed 3 bases and J shed 8 bases, with 8 bases lying between them. CDR1 is LNHDA, CDR2 SQIVND, per germline (reference sequence). This CDR3 has 12 amino acids. The whole variable domain, remainder taken from reference TRBV19 and TRBJ1-5, is DGGITQSPKYLFRKEGQNVTLSCEQNLNHDAMYWYRQDPGQGLRLIYYSQIVNDFQKGDIAEGYSVSREKKESFPLTVTSAQKNPTAFYLCASSIPGKPQHFGDGTRLSIL.

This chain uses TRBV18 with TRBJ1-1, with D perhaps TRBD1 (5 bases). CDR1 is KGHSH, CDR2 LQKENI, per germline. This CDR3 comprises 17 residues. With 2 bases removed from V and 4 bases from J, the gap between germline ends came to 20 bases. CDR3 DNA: TGTGCCAGCTCACCAAGGGCGGGGATCGGGGGGAGCACTGAAGCTTTCTTT. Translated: CASSPRAGIGGSTEAFF.

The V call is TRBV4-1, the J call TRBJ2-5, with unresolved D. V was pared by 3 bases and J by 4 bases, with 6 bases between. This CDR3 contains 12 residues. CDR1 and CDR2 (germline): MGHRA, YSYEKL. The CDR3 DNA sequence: TGCGCCAGCAGCCATAACGGAGAGACCCAGTACTTC. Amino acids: CASSHNGETQYF.

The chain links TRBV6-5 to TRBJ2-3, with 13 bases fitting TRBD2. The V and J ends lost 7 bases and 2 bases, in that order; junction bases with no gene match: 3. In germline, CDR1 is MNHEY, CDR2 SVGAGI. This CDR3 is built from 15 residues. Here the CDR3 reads CASITSGRATDTQYF. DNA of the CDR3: TGTGCCAGCATAACTAGCGGGAGGGCCACAGATACGCAGTATTTT.

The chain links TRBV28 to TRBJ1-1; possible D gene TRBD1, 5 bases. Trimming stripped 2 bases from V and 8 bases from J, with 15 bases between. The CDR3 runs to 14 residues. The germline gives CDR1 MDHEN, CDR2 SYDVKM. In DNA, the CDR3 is TGTGCCAGCAGTTTACGGGGGGGAAACTTCGAAGCTTTCTTT. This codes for CASSLRGGNFEAFF.